This TCR beta chain is drawn from a study of cytotoxic CD8 clonotypes in ibrutinib-treated CLL. Germline CDR1 is SGHTA and CDR2 is FQGTGA. V was shortened by 0 bases and J by 4 bases, with 9 bases between the two germline ends. CDR3 size: 14 residues. Using immunoSEQ multiplex PCR, the repertoire was profiled, and TCRdb retains in-frame clones only, with some absent. The sample has 55,000 to 80,000 clones; approximately 90% are singletons. V and J are TRBV7-3 and TRBJ1-1; D perhaps matches TRBD1 (5 bases). The sequence was collected from a human donor with chronic lymphocytic leukemia. The material sequenced was PBMCs, taken after 12 months of ibrutinib treatment. CDR3 in amino acids: CASSLTGVATEAFF. The DNA of the CDR3 is TGTGCCAGCAGCTTAACGGGGGTGGCCACTGAAGCTTTCTTT.